The TCR beta chain under discussion was sequenced for a study of T cells in tumors after PD-1 blockade. In the study overall: Patients had no prior checkpoint blockade, systemic immunosuppressants, or anti-cancer therapy within 4 weeks. Some patients also took daily vismodegib 150 mg during anti-PD-1 treatment.

Template: tumor biopsy or peripheral blood genomic DNA, about 616-6,004 ng per sample. The CDR3 is 17 amino acids. Germline CDR1 SGHVS, CDR2 FQNEAQ. The junction had 17 bases not matched to a gene; V was cut back by 5 bases and J by 6 bases. The method was immunoSEQ multiplex PCR; TCRdb's version includes in-frame clones alone and lacks a portion of them. Of around 60,000 clones in the sample, over 75% were seen once. The material sequenced was PBMCs, taken before anti-PD-1 treatment. This clonotype was sampled from a human donor with basal cell carcinoma. The chain has TRBV7-8 and TRBJ2-3; TRBD2 matches at 7 bases. The DNA of the CDR3 is TGTGCCAGCAGCGGCCGAGCGGGAACAGTCGGCATGGATACGCAGTATTTT. This translates into CASSGRAGTVGMDTQYF.